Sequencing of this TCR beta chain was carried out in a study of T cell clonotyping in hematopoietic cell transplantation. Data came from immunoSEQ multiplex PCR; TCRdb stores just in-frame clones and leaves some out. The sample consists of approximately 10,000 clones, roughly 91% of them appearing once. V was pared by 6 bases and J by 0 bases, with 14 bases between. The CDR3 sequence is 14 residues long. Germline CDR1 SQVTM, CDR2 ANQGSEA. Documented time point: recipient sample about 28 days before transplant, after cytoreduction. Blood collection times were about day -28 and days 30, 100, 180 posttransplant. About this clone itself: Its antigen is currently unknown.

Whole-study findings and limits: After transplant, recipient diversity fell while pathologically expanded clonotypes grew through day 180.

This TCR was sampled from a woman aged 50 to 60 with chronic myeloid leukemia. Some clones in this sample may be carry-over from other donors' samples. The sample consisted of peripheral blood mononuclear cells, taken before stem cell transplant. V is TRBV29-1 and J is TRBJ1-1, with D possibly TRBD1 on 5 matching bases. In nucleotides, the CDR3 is TGCAGCGTATTACAGGCTACAATGAACACTGAAGCTTTCTTT. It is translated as CSVLQATMNTEAFF.